This entry is about one TCR beta chain. Germline CDR1 SGHTA, CDR2 FQGNSA. The CDR3 has 11 amino acids. V lost 3 bases and J lost 6, with 6 bases in between. RNA amounts of 0.5 to 1 ug underwent reverse transcription with random hexamers. MiXCR, run by TCRdb on the immunoSEQ multiplex PCR reads, gives a single entry per CDR3 protein. The sample shows more than 70,000 distinct CDR3 sequences, roughly 94% of them seen only once. These data are taken from a study of CD8 T cells in Susac syndrome. This rearrangement joins TRBV7-2 to TRBJ2-7; perhaps D is TRBD1 or TRBD2 (5 bases each). This clonotype was sampled from a human donor with Susac syndrome. The sequenced sample consisted of CD8+ T cells from PBMCs. Written as DNA, the CDR3 is TGTGCCAGCAGCTTCGGGACCGAGCAGTACTTC. The encoded protein is CASSFGTEQYF.